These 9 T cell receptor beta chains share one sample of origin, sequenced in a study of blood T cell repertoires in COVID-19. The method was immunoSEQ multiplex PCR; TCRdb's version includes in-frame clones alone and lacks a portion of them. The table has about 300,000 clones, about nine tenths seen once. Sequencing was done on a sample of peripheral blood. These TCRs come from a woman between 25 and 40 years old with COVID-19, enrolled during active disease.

The CDR3 DNA sequence: TGCGCCAGCAGCCCGGAACTAGCGAGGACAGATACGCAGTATTTT. Amino acids: CASSPELARTDTQYF. The rearrangement links TRBV5-1 to TRBJ2-3, with 7 positions matching TRBD2. This CDR3 region has 15 residues. J was trimmed by 3 bases and V by 4 bases; bases with no gene match: 8. Germline V gene lookup returns CDR1 SGHRS and CDR2 YFSETQ.

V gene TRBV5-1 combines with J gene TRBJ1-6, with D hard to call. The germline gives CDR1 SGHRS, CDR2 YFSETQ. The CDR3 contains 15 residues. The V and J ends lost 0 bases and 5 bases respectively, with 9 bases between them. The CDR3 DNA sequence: TGCGCCAGCAGCTTGGTGGCGGTTAATAATTCACCCCTCCACTTT. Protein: CASSLVAVNNSPLHF.

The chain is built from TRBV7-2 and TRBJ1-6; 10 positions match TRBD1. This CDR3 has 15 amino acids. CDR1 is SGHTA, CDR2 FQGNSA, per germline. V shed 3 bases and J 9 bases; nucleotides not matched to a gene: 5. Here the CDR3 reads CASSFGDRGVSPLHF. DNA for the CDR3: TGTGCCAGCAGCTTTGGGGACAGGGGCGTTTCACCCCTCCACTTT.

This CDR3 reads CASSPRGITEAFF. CDR3 bases: TGTGCCAGTAGTCCCAGGGGGATCACTGAAGCTTTCTTT. V usage is TRBV19 and J usage is TRBJ1-1; 7 nucleotides agree with TRBD1. V was pared by 5 bases and J by 4 bases, with 4 bases of the junction left unmatched. Germline V CDR1 and CDR2: LNHDA, SQIVND (reference sequence). This CDR3 is built from 13 residues.

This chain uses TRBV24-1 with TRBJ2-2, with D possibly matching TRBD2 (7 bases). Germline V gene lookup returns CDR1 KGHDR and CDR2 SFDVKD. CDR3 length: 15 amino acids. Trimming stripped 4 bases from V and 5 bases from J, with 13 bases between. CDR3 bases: TGTGCCACCAGTGAGCAAGGGGGAGGGACCGGGGAGCTGTTTTTT. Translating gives CATSEQGGGTGELFF.

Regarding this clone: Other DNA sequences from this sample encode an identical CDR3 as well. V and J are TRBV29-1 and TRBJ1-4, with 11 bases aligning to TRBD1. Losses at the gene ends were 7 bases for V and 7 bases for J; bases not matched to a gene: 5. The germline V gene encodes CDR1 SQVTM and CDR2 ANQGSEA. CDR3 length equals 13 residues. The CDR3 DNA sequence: TGCAGCGCCCGGACAGGGGGCGGTGAAAAACTGTTTTTT. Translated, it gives CSARTGGGEKLFF.

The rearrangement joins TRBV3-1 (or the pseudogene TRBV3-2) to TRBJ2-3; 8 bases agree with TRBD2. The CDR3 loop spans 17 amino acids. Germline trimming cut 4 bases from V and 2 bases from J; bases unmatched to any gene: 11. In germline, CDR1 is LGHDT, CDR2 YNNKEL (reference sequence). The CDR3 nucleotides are TGTGCCAGCAGCCCGACAGGAGCCGGGGGGGCCACAGATACGCAGTATTTT. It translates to CASSPTGAGGATDTQYF.

The DNA of the CDR3 is TGCGCCAGCAGCCAATCTGACAGGGGGTCCTACGAGCAGTACTTC. Translating gives CASSQSDRGSYEQYF. The chain joins TRBV4-3 to TRBJ2-7; TRBD1 matches 9 bases. J lost 1 base, V lost 2 bases, and 3 bases had no gene match. The CDR3 loop spans 15 amino acids. Per germline, CDR1 LGHNA and CDR2 YSLEER.

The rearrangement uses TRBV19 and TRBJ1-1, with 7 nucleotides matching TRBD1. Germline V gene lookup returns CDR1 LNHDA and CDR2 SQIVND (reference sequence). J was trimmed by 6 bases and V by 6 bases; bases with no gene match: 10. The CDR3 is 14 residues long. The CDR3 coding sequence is TGTGCCAGTAGGACAGGGTCTGGGGACGCTGAAGCTTTCTTT. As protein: CASRTGSGDAEAFF. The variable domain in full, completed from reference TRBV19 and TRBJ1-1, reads DGGITQSPKYLFRKEGQNVTLSCEQNLNHDAMYWYRQDPGQGLRLIYYSQIVNDFQKGDIAEGYSVSREKKESFPLTVTSAQKNPTAFYLCASRTGSGDAEAFFGQGTRLTVV.